The source of this T cell receptor (beta chain) is a study of T cells in Graves' hyperthyroidism and ophthalmopathy (dated by TCRdb to about 2019). With respect to the entire study: Peripheral blood samples were taken at the time of initial diagnosis, prior to any treatment. To identify distinguishing TCR V-J signatures, a discovery cohort of roughly 100 patients was used, comprising 43 with Graves' ophthalmopathy and some 60 with stable Graves' hyperthyroidism. An independent validation cohort of under 20 hyperthyroidism patients and 15 or so patients who later progressed to ophthalmopathy tested prospective prediction of ophthalmopathy. The approximately 98 discovery patients were randomly divided into training and test sets at a 7:3 ratio. In addition, the study compared T-cell repertoires in thyroid tissue and in blood from 6 or 7 Graves' hyperthyroidism patients. Once sampling was done, hyperthyroidism patients were given methimazole at a starting dose of 30 mg daily, whereas ophthalmopathy patients were given high-dose intravenous methylprednisolone. TCR Vbeta CDR3 sequencing of roughly 140 peripheral blood samples (under 45 ophthalmopathy, 75 to 80 hyperthyroidism and roughly 17 progressor patients) is reported in the paper.

The TCR beta CDR3 regions were amplified from the RNA transcripts. The TCR CDR3 was subjected to a first round of RT-PCR using the HTBI primer set and the Qiagen OneStep RT-PCR kit. A second multiplex PCR round built the libraries, followed by size selection and purification. Libraries were sequenced paired-end with 100 bp reads on an Illumina HiSeq2000. Processing in the source paper ran as follows. SOAPnuke was used to process the raw data, with reads discarded if the reads contained adapters or uncalled bases, had a mean Phred below 15, or lacked an exact constant-primer or identifier match. High-quality paired reads were merged with COPE v1.2.5, and unique nucleotide sequences were defined as clonotypes. MiTCR v1.1 was used to align clonotypes to the IMGT TRBV, TRBD and TRBJ reference segments. Only V-J combinations with frequency above 0.0001, covering roughly 99% of repertoires, were analysed. A TCS score was defined as the ratio of F50 (clonal expansion) to E x V (chaos), with BLOSUM62-based TCRdist applied between CDR3 peptides within each V-J. Welch's t-statistics and random forest reduced roughly 540 V-J features to 10 to 15, which were used in a naive Bayes classifier (R e1071). TCRdb ran its own pipeline on the public reads, namely fastp trimming at Q25 and MiXCR clone calling, and kept in-frame beta chains. One record per CDR3 amino acid sequence lists the most common genes and DNA. What appears here as the V and J calls and clone size reflects TCRdb's work, not the paper's. The sample has about 300,000 distinct CDR3 sequences on record, 16% of them singletons. The ten largest clones capture approximately 35% of the sample.

The germline V gene sets CDR1 to SGHDT and CDR2 to YYEEEE. V loses 8 bases, J loses 3 bases, and the germline ends lie 15 bases apart. CDR3 length: 13 amino acids, cysteine to phenylalanine. Only the CDR3 portion is preserved as DNA: 39 bases, with reading frame beginning at the first base. This clonotype was recorded at least ten times. It has no known antigen specificity. No quality values exist for individual bases; no much larger clone is one base distant. Results and caveats for the whole study, not just this receptor: Ophthalmopathy was separated from stable hyperthyroidism by a 13 V-J signature model, with around 90% sensitivity and approximately 81% specificity obtained in cross-validation and 80%/75% obtained in testing. Sample size was not statistically predetermined, and blinding of investigators to group allocation was not performed. Blood samples also contained most of the expanded thyroid clonotypes (frequency above 0.001), which suggests that blood repertoires may reflect thyroid immune responses. In validation, progression to ophthalmopathy was predicted by the model with 70.59% sensitivity and 72% to 85% specificity, a median of approximately 6.5 months before onset.

Stable Graves' hyperthyroidism was defined as no progression to ophthalmopathy during 18 months of follow-up. Hyperthyroidism patients were newly diagnosed, with disease duration under 2 months, and aged 18 to 65 years. Exclusion was applied to patients with uncontrolled infections, other autoimmune diseases, pregnancy or lactation. Diagnoses relied on clinical symptoms, serum thyroxine and TRAb, thyroid ultrasound and orbital computed tomography. PBMCs were isolated from about 10 ml of fresh peripheral blood by Ficoll-Paque density gradient centrifugation. Total RNA was extracted using Trizol reagent, and RNA quality was assessed on an Agilent 2100 Bioanalyzer.

The receptor was derived from a man aged 30-40 years with Graves' hyperthyroidism. Sequencing was carried out using blood. The chain couples TRBV5-6 to TRBJ2-7; perhaps TRBD1 is the D gene, with 6 bases matching. CDR3 reads: CASTRDTFYEQYF. The bases are TGTGCCAGTACCCGGGACACCTTCTACGAGCAGTACTTC.